This TCR beta chain was sequenced in a study of T cells in localized non-small cell lung cancer. As concerns this clone: Its target is not known.

Some clones are missing from TCRdb's copy, which holds only in-frame ones; the method was immunoSEQ multiplex PCR. The sample lists fewer than 25,000 clones; 80% to 95% were seen once. General study results and limits: Compared with tumor, uninvolved adjacent lung displayed greater T cell clonality, ranking highest overall.

V lost 3 bases and J lost 4; bases outside the gene matches: 1. The germline gives CDR1 KGHSH, CDR2 LQKENI. The CDR3 contains 13 residues. The receptor comes from a woman aged 35 to 69 with stage I lung adenocarcinoma. The rearrangement links TRBV18 to TRBJ1-1; 8 nucleotides align to TRBD1. Specimen: peripheral blood, collected before any cancer treatment. In nucleotides, the CDR3 is TGTGCCAGCTCACCCACAGGGGGCACTGAAGCTTTCTTT. Its translation: CASSPTGGTEAFF.